The rows below give T cell receptor beta chains drawn from one sample of a study of blood T cell repertoires in COVID-19. Sequenced by immunoSEQ multiplex PCR; TCRdb stores in-frame clones only, minus some. Of around 400,000 clones listed, 89% were seen once; the top ten hold roughly 1.2%. Sequenced sample: peripheral blood. These TCRs come from a middle-aged man with acute or convalescent COVID-19. The CDR3 runs from the conserved cysteine through the conserved F or W. A D gene is named only where the DNA matches it firmly. Only part of the rows carry a size: once, few, many, or a class if the clone is expanded.

d_gene	v_gene	abundance	j_gene	len	CDR3aa	CDR3nt
NA	TRBV7-9	NA	TRBJ2-1	14	CASSPLAVAGEQFF	TGTGCCAGCAGCCCACTAGCAGTTGCTGGAGAGCAGTTCTTC
NA	TRBV19	once	TRBJ1-4	13	CASSISGNEKLFF	TGTGCCAGTAGTATATCGGGGAATGAAAAACTGTTTTTT
TRBD2	TRBV6-4	NA	TRBJ2-7	14	CASSAGGSSYEQYF	TGTGCCAGCAGTGCGGGGGGGAGCTCCTACGAGCAGTACTTC
NA	TRBV27	many	TRBJ1-2	14	CASSLFGGNYGYTF	TGTGCCAGCAGTTTATTCGGAGGGAACTATGGCTACACCTTC
NA	TRBV7-2	few	TRBJ2-1	15	CASSLRAGVYNEQFF	TGTGCCAGCAGCTTACGCGCGGGTGTCTACAATGAGCAGTTCTTC
TRBD1	TRBV30	NA	TRBJ1-2	18	CAWSVYPLSQGAVDGYTF	TGTGCCTGGAGTGTATACCCCCTTAGTCAGGGGGCCGTGGATGGCTACACCTTC
NA	TRBV5-5	NA	TRBJ2-7	15	CASSLLVDSQVGQYF	TGTGCCAGCAGCTTGTTAGTTGACAGCCAGGTGGGGCAGTACTTC
TRBD1	TRBV4-2	NA	TRBJ1-2	15	CASSQDPGQGPGYTF	TGTGCCAGCAGCCAGGATCCGGGACAGGGACCTGGCTACACCTTC
NA	TRBV5-1	NA	TRBJ1-2	12	CASSLQTYGYTF	TGCGCCAGCAGCTTACAGACCTATGGCTACACCTTC
NA	TRBV6-6	NA	TRBJ2-5	15	CASSYRDAGWETQYF	TGTGCCAGCAGTTACCGGGATGCGGGGTGGGAGACCCAGTACTTC
NA	TRBV24-1	NA	TRBJ1-2	14	CATSGGRQNYGYTF	TGTGCCACCAGTGGAGGGCGTCAGAACTATGGCTACACCTTC
NA	TRBV12-5	once	TRBJ2-3	14	CASGLAYGTDTQYF	TGTGCTAGTGGTTTGGCGTATGGCACAGATACGCAGTATTTT
NA	TRBV5-5	few	TRBJ1-5	16	CASSLFLDYSNQPQHF	TGTGCCAGCAGCCTATTCTTGGACTATAGCAATCAGCCCCAGCATTTT
TRBD1	TRBV5-1	NA	TRBJ1-2	16	CASSPARDRGNYGYTF	TGCGCCAGCAGCCCGGCGAGGGACAGGGGAAACTATGGCTACACCTTC
NA	TRBV29-1	NA	TRBJ1-3	14	CSVELGDIGNTIYF	TGCAGCGTTGAGTTAGGTGACATCGGAAACACCATATATTTT
NA	TRBV28	NA	TRBJ2-1	11	CASSHSNEQFF	TGTGCCAGCAGCCATAGCAATGAGCAGTTCTTC
TRBD2	TRBV27	NA	TRBJ2-5	14	CASSLLGLGETQYF	TGTGCCAGCAGTTTATTGGGACTAGGGGAGACCCAGTACTTC
NA	TRBV12-3/TRBV12-4	NA	TRBJ2-1	12	CASSLPKLEQFF	TGTGCCAGCAGTCTACCGAAACTGGAGCAGTTCTTC
NA	TRBV2	NA	TRBJ1-2	14	CASCPLTENYGYTF	TGTGCCAGCTGCCCGCTGACAGAAAACTATGGCTACACCTTC
NA	TRBV5-1	NA	TRBJ1-2	18	CASSLHGQRPLTNYGYTF	TGCGCCAGCAGCTTACATGGACAGAGACCACTGACTAACTATGGCTACACCTTC
TRBD1	TRBV5-5	NA	TRBJ2-3	14	CASSLGQGIDTQYF	TGTGCCAGCAGCTTAGGACAGGGCATAGATACGCAGTATTTT
TRBD2	TRBV29-1	NA	TRBJ2-3	15	CSVVGEGWNTDTQYF	TGCAGCGTCGTGGGGGAGGGCTGGAACACAGATACGCAGTATTTT
NA	TRBV6-1	NA	TRBJ1-2	14	CASSEIDRRDGYTF	TGTGCCAGCAGTGAAATCGACAGAAGGGATGGCTACACCTTC
NA	TRBV19	NA	TRBJ2-7	14	CASSPVRGPWEQYF	TGTGCCAGTAGTCCTGTCAGGGGACCCTGGGAGCAGTACTTC